A selection of T cell receptor beta chains follows, all from one sample in a study of blood T cell repertoires in COVID-19. TCRdb's copy holds only in-frame clones and misses some; the assay was immunoSEQ multiplex PCR. The sample consists of tens of thousands of clones, more than 75% of them appearing once. The sequenced sample was peripheral blood. The receptors come from a man between 60 and 75 years old with COVID-19, enrolled during active disease. Both conserved end residues are part of each CDR3. Fields, in order: V gene, clone size, J gene, D gene, CDR3 DNA, CDR3 protein. D genes are given only for firm matches. A clone size is listed for some rows: how often the clone was seen (once, few, many), or a class if it is expanded.

TRBV14	-	TRBJ2-1	TRBD1	TGTGCCAGCAGCCAAGAGGCAGGGGGCTACAATGAGCAGTTCTTC	CASSQEAGGYNEQFF
TRBV12-2	-	TRBJ1-2	-	TGTGCAAGTCGCTTGGGCAGTAACTATGGCTACACCTTC	CASRLGSNYGYTF
TRBV5-5	-	TRBJ2-3	-	TGTGCCAGCAGCTTGGGGACGGGGGTCACAGATACGCAGTATTTT	CASSLGTGVTDTQYF
TRBV10-3	-	TRBJ2-2	TRBD1	TGTGCCATCCCTTGTGGTGGGACAGGGAACACCGGGGAGCTGTTTTTT	CAIPCGGTGNTGELFF
TRBV19	few	TRBJ1-5	TRBD1	TGTGCCAGTGAGACCACAGGGGGTAATCAGCCCCAGCATTTT	CASETTGGNQPQHF
TRBV7-9	-	TRBJ1-3	-	TGTGCCAGCAGCCTTCAACAGGGAAACACCATATATTTT	CASSLQQGNTIYF
TRBV11-2	-	TRBJ2-5	-	TGTGCCAGCAGCTTCCGAGGGAGTACGGAGACCCAGTACTTC	CASSFRGSTETQYF
TRBV7-9	-	TRBJ2-2	-	TGTGCCAGCAGAAAAAAGGGCGGGGCCGCGGACGGGGAGCTGTTTTTT	CASRKKGGAADGELFF
TRBV5-1	once	TRBJ2-5	-	TGCGCCAGCAGCTTGGCCCTAGACCAAGAGACCCAGTACTTC	CASSLALDQETQYF
TRBV28	-	TRBJ1-5	TRBD1	TGTGCCAGCAGCCAGACAGGGACCCTCTCTCAGCCCCAGCATTTT	CASSQTGTLSQPQHF
TRBV11-2	-	TRBJ2-5	-	TGTGCCAGCAGCTTAGAAGGGGTCTGGAGTCCGGAGACCCAGTACTTC	CASSLEGVWSPETQYF
TRBV5-1	-	TRBJ1-1	-	TGCGCCAGCAGCTTATCGACAGACAACACTGAAGCTTTCTTT	CASSLSTDNTEAFF
TRBV11-2	-	TRBJ2-2	TRBD2	TGTGCCAGCAGGGGACTAGCGGGAGAAACCGGGGAGCTGTTTTTT	CASRGLAGETGELFF
TRBV29-1	-	TRBJ2-5	-	TGCAGCGCCTCTAAGGGGGGGGACGGGGAGACCCAGTACTTC	CSASKGGDGETQYF
TRBV28	few	TRBJ2-1	-	TGTGCCAGCAGTTTGTCCGGGGAAGAATCCTACAATGAGCAGTTCTTC	CASSLSGEESYNEQFF
TRBV9	-	TRBJ2-5	-	TGTGCCAGCAGCGAGGGGGCGGGGTCCCCCCAAGAGACCCAGTACTTC	CASSEGAGSPQETQYF
TRBV7-3	-	TRBJ2-1	-	TGTGCCAGCAGCCCCCAGGGGTCCCTCTACAATGAGCAGTTCTTC	CASSPQGSLYNEQFF
TRBV19	-	TRBJ2-3	TRBD1	TGTGCCAGCCTTCCGGGACAGCTTTCCACAGATACGCAGTATTTT	CASLPGQLSTDTQYF
TRBV7-9	-	TRBJ1-1	-	TGTGCCAGCAGCCCGGAAGCTTTCTTT	CASSPEAFF
TRBV3-1/TRBV3-2	-	TRBJ2-7	-	TGTGCCAGCAGCCAGCGGGCGGGGTTGGATCACGAGCAGTACTTC	CASSQRAGLDHEQYF
TRBV6-5	-	TRBJ2-1	-	TGTGCCAGCAGTTCCAGCGGGATGCGAGGGGGTGAGCAGTTCTTC	CASSSSGMRGGEQFF
TRBV6-2/TRBV6-3	-	TRBJ1-1	TRBD1	TGTGCCAGCAGTTATGAAAAGAGGACAGGGGTGAACACTGAAGCTTTCTTT	CASSYEKRTGVNTEAFF
TRBV6-5	-	TRBJ2-7	-	TGTGCCAGCAGTCTGACTAGGTCCTACGAGCAGTACTTC	CASSLTRSYEQYF
TRBV10-1	-	TRBJ2-1	-	TGCGCCAGCAGTCAACTATACAGGAATGAGCAGTTCTTC	CASSQLYRNEQFF
TRBV3-1/TRBV3-2	-	TRBJ2-3	-	TGTGCCAGCAGCCGTTATACTAGCACAGATACGCAGTATTTT	CASSRYTSTDTQYF
TRBV6-2/TRBV6-3	-	TRBJ2-7	TRBD2	TGTGCCAGCAGCCAGGAAGCGGGATACTACGAGCAGTACTTC	CASSQEAGYYEQYF